This T cell receptor beta chain was retrieved from a study of T cell responses to AZD1222 COVID-19 vaccine. Comments on this clone: As yet, its antigen is unknown.

Overall study findings and caveats: Spike-specific TCR breadth and depth were elevated following two AZD1222 doses. Dominant CD4 TCR responses targeted spike regions 160-218 and 743-854.

Germline V gene sequence: CDR1 SGHTA, CDR2 FQGNSA. V lost 8 bases, J lost 9 bases, and 19 bases stayed unmatched. The CDR3 sequence is 16 residues long. The data were produced by immunoSEQ multiplex PCR, yet TCRdb's version contains in-frame clones alone and is incomplete. The table records around 66,000 clones, about 90% of them present only once. This clonotype was sampled from an adult in good health. The source material was peripheral blood, sampled on day 0 of AZD1222 vaccination. The chain joins TRBV7-2 to TRBJ1-1, with 9 bases that match TRBD1. DNA of the CDR3: TGTGCCAGCGGAAGGTGGGGAAGGGGACAGGGTATTCAAGCTTTCTTT. Protein sequence: CASGRWGRGQGIQAFF.